Each of the 2 T cell receptor beta chains below was sequenced from the same sample in a study of CD8+ T cells in alopecia areata. In each case, RNA was isolated and then reverse transcribed into cDNA as the sequencing template. The assay was immunoSEQ multiplex PCR, and TCRdb's table has in-frame clones only and misses some. The table lists 150,000 or so clones, around half of them singletons. The source material was CD8+ T cells sorted from blood, sampled at week 0. The receptors shown here come from a human donor with alopecia areata.

The CDR3 here is CASSVGWDNEQFF. CDR3 nucleotides: TGTGCCAGCAGCGTAGGTTGGGACAATGAGCAGTTCTTC. This chain connects TRBV9 to TRBJ2-1; D ambiguous. The length of the CDR3 is 13 residues. Trimming shortened V by 0 bases and J by 5 bases, and 6 bases separated the two germline ends. Per the germline V gene, CDR1 is SGDLS and CDR2 is YYNGEE. The whole variable domain, filled in from reference TRBV9 and TRBJ2-1, reads DSGVTQTPKHLITATGQRVTLRCSPRSGDLSVYWYQQSLDQGLQFLIQYYNGEERAKGNILERFSAQQFPDLHSELNLSSLELGDSALYFCASSVGWDNEQFFGPGTRLTVL.

The gene calls are TRBV29-1 and TRBJ2-7; 7 positions match TRBD1. The germline V gene has CDR1 SQVTM and CDR2 ANQGSEA. This CDR3 region has 13 residues. With 4 bases clipped from V and 3 bases from J, the junction kept 6 bases outside the gene matches. The CDR3 sequence is CSVVGGSNYEQYF. For the CDR3, the DNA is TGCAGCGTTGTAGGGGGCTCAAACTACGAGCAGTACTTC.